These 24 T cell receptor beta chains came from one sample sequenced in a study of beta chain features in type 1 diabetes listed by TCRdb under 2018. The library was generated by the immunoSEQ multiplex PCR assay. The High Capacity cDNA Reverse Transcription Kit was used to reverse transcribe all of the isolated RNA, meaning that expressed TCRB transcripts were what got sequenced. The table comes from immuneACCESS by way of TCRdb, which keeps in-frame sequences with V and J called. Part of the clones is missing from these tables; in studies checked, under half for an unresolved V gene and the rest for unknown reasons. For this sample there are a few hundred thousand clones; more than 12% appear just once. The leading ten clones occupy 0.019% of the sample. Sequenced input: naive CD4+ T cells from blood. The sample's cell subset or site label, in plain terms: true naive CD4+ T cells. The receptors stem from a young woman in good health.

The rearrangement uses TRBV7-8 and TRBJ2-7; TRBD2 is a possible D gene (6 bases). V gave up 5 bases and J gave up 3 bases, with 14 bases separating them. Germline V gene lookup returns CDR1 SGHVS and CDR2 FQNEAQ. The CDR3 is 14 amino acids. The chain's CDR3 is CASSDRDSSYEQYF. CDR3 DNA sequence: TGTGCCAGCAGCGATCGGGACTCGAGCTACGAGCAGTACTTC.

This clone was observed a few times. The chain combines TRBV6-5 with TRBJ2-1; 10 bases agree with TRBD2. J was trimmed by 7 bases and V by 0 bases; bases with no gene match: 3. Per the germline V gene, CDR1 is MNHEY and CDR2 is SVGAGI. CDR3 length: 15 amino acids. CDR3 coding DNA: TGTGCCAGCAGTTACTCTGGACTAGCGGCGAATGAGCAGTTCTTC. Translated: CASSYSGLAANEQFF.

This clone was seen only a few times. Other DNA sequences within the sample encode an identical CDR3. The chain combines TRBV30 with TRBJ1-5; D might be TRBD1 (5 bases). The V end was cut by 1 base, the J end by 0 bases, with 7 bases between. The CDR3 has 14 residues. CDR1 is GTSNPN and CDR2 is SVGIG in the germline V gene (reference sequence). The CDR3 nucleotides are TGTGCCTGGAGTGGGGGGGGTAGCAATCAGCCCCAGCATTTT. Translated: CAWSGGGSNQPQHF.

In this sample, this clone turned up a few times. The chain recombines TRBV9 with TRBJ2-5; TRBD1 might be the D (5 bases). Trimming removed 2 bases from V and 2 bases from J, with 16 bases in between. The CDR3 consists of 16 residues. Germline V gene lookup returns CDR1 SGDLS and CDR2 YYNGEE. The DNA of the CDR3 is TGTGCCAGCAGCGTGGGATGGGGCGTGGGGCAAGAGACCCAGTACTTC. Amino acids: CASSVGWGVGQETQYF.

This clone was picked up a small number of times. V and J are TRBV30 and TRBJ2-1; D is perhaps TRBD2 (5 bases). Between the trimmed V and J ends, which lost 5 bases and 0 bases, there was a span of 14 bases. The CDR3 has 15 residues. CDR1 is GTSNPN, CDR2 SVGIG, per germline (reference sequence). DNA of the CDR3: TGTGCCTGGTCGGGCGGGCCCCGCTCCTACAATGAGCAGTTCTTC. Translating it yields CAWSGGPRSYNEQFF.

The genes are TRBV5-1 and TRBJ2-1; TRBD1 matches 8 bases. Per the germline V gene, CDR1 is SGHRS and CDR2 is YFSETQ. V lost 4 bases, J lost 6 bases, and 6 bases stayed unmatched. The CDR3 loop spans 14 amino acids. CDR3 region: CASSRQTGGNEQFF. In DNA form, the CDR3 reads TGCGCCAGCAGCCGGCAAACAGGGGGCAATGAGCAGTTCTTC.

The J gene is TRBJ1-4, the V gene TRBV29-1, with D unresolved. The germline CDR1 and CDR2 sequences are SQVTM and ANQGSEA. The ends were cut back, 4 bases at V and 3 bases at J, with 12 bases in the middle. The CDR3 runs 14 residues. The CDR3: CSVVRVPANEKLFF. For the CDR3, the DNA is TGCAGCGTTGTGCGGGTTCCGGCTAATGAAAAACTGTTTTTT.

The chain uses TRBV9 and TRBJ2-7; the D gene is possibly TRBD2 (5 bases). Germline assignment: CDR1 SGDLS and CDR2 YYNGEE. The CDR3 is 17 amino acids. The germline V and J ends were trimmed by 0 bases and 9 bases, with 25 bases remaining between them. CDR3 protein: CASSVEPNEGLGWGQYF. CDR3 sequence (DNA): TGTGCCAGCAGCGTAGAGCCCAACGAGGGTTTGGGCTGGGGGCAGTACTTC.

A few counts support this clone. The CDR3 sequence: CASSLALGGSADTQYF. Written as DNA, the CDR3 is TGTGCCAGCAGCTTAGCGCTAGGCGGGAGTGCAGATACGCAGTATTTT. This chain uses TRBV7-2 with TRBJ2-3; TRBD2 agrees at 7 bases. There are 16 residues in the CDR3. Losses at the gene ends were 0 bases for V and 4 bases for J; bases not matched to a gene: 7. CDR1 and CDR2 (germline): SGHTA, FQGNSA.

The chain is built from TRBV6-5 and TRBJ1-5, with TRBD1 matching 8 bases. Trimming at V came to 5 bases and at J to 7 bases, leaving 7 bases not matched to a gene. Germline assignment: CDR1 MNHEY and CDR2 SVGAGI. There are 14 residues in the CDR3. CDR3 protein: CASSENRGRQPQHF. CDR3 bases: TGTGCCAGCAGTGAAAACAGGGGGAGGCAGCCCCAGCATTTT.

V gene TRBV30 combines with J gene TRBJ2-6; D call uncertain. V was cut by 5 bases and J by 4 bases, with 9 bases left in between. The CDR3 sequence is 13 residues long. Germline CDR1 reads GTSNPN; CDR2 reads SVGIG (reference sequence). CDR3 in amino acids: CAWGRSGANVLTF. The CDR3 DNA follows: TGTGCCTGGGGCAGGTCCGGGGCCAACGTCCTGACTTTC.

The chain couples TRBV28 to TRBJ1-5; 8 nucleotides align to TRBD1. The CDR3 covers 16 residues. Germline V gene sequence: CDR1 MDHEN, CDR2 SYDVKM. Trimming removed 3 bases from V and 3 bases from J; junction bases left unmatched: 7. The CDR3, as DNA: TGTGCCAGCAGTTTTCAGGGGGCAGCCTTCAATCAGCCCCAGCATTTT. Protein: CASSFQGAAFNQPQHF.

The V call is TRBV7-6, the J call TRBJ2-7; 7 bases are a match to TRBD1. The CDR3 is made up of 17 amino acids. V lost 5 bases and J lost 0; bases outside the gene matches: 13. In germline, CDR1 is SGHVS, CDR2 FNYEAQ. The CDR3 loop is CASSPSGQVHTSYEQYF. In nucleotides, the CDR3 is TGTGCCAGCAGCCCAAGTGGACAGGTACATACCTCCTACGAGCAGTACTTC.

The chain recombines TRBV30 with TRBJ2-7; D might be TRBD1 (6 bases). This CDR3 has 12 amino acids. The germline V gene encodes CDR1 GTSNPN and CDR2 SVGIG (reference sequence). Trimming stripped 2 bases from V and 3 bases from J, with 8 bases between. The CDR3 nucleotides read TGTGCCTGGAGTAGGACAGACTACGAGCAGTACTTC. Protein product: CAWSRTDYEQYF. The whole variable domain, filled in from reference TRBV30 and TRBJ2-7, reads SQTIHQWPATLVQPVGSPLSLECTVEGTSNPNLYWYRQAAGRGLQLLFYSVGIGQISSEVPQNLSASRPQDRQFILSSKKLLLSDSGFYLCAWSRTDYEQYFGPGTRLTVT.

This clone showed up just a few times. The J gene is TRBJ1-4, the V gene TRBV2; D not certain. This CDR3 has 14 residues. Per germline, CDR1 SNHLY and CDR2 FYNNEI. The V end lost 5 bases, the J end lost 14 bases, and 21 bases lay between the germline ends. CDR3 sequence: CASSPISRESGLFF. The CDR3 coding sequence is TGTGCCAGCAGTCCGATCTCCCGGGAGTCGGGGCTGTTTTTT. Combining the CDR3 with reference TRBV2 and TRBJ1-4 gives the whole variable domain EPEVTQTPSHQVTQMGQEVILRCVPISNHLYFYWYRQILGQKVEFLVSFYNNEISEKSEIFDDQFSVERPDGSNFTLKIRSTKLEDSAMYFCASSPISRESGLFFGSGTQLSVL.

This clone was counted only a few times. The rearrangement joins TRBV19 to TRBJ2-2; D remains unclear. Trimming removed 6 bases at V and 1 base at J, with 9 bases between. Looked up from germline, CDR1 is LNHDA and CDR2 is SQIVND (reference sequence). The CDR3 contains 14 residues. CDR3 amino acids: CASSRRENTGELFF. CDR3 nucleotides: TGTGCCAGTAGCCGGAGAGAGAACACCGGGGAGCTGTTTTTT. The complete variable domain, with remaining parts taken from reference TRBV19 and TRBJ2-2, reads DGGITQSPKYLFRKEGQNVTLSCEQNLNHDAMYWYRQDPGQGLRLIYYSQIVNDFQKGDIAEGYSVSREKKESFPLTVTSAQKNPTAFYLCASSRRENTGELFFGEGSRLTVL.

This chain uses TRBV20-1 with TRBJ2-7; no reliable D call. V lost 4 bases and J lost 3, with 4 bases in between. The CDR3 totals 10 residues. Germline CDR1 is DFQATT and CDR2 is SNEGSKA (reference sequence). The CDR3 here is CSAILYEQYF. The CDR3, as DNA: TGCAGTGCTATTCTCTACGAGCAGTACTTC.

The sample holds a few counts of this clone. The gene calls are TRBV11-1 and TRBJ2-1, with a possible D match to TRBD1 (6 bases). This CDR3 comprises 13 residues. Germline lookup yields CDR1 SGHAT and CDR2 FQDESV (reference sequence). The V and J ends lost 5 bases and 10 bases respectively, with 15 bases between them. The CDR3 protein is CASSERGQPEQFF. In DNA form, the CDR3 reads TGTGCCAGCAGCGAACGGGGACAACCGGAGCAGTTCTTC.

V and J are TRBV5-1 and TRBJ2-1; 9 bases match TRBD1. Germline CDR1 reads SGHRS; CDR2 reads YFSETQ. V lost 4 bases and J lost 7; bases outside the gene matches: 9. The CDR3 is made up of 15 amino acids. CDR3 nucleotide sequence: TGCGCCAGCAGCCACCGGGACAGGGAGGTGAATGAGCAGTTCTTC. As protein: CASSHRDREVNEQFF.

This clone was picked up a small number of times. V is TRBV30 and J is TRBJ1-1; 7 bases map to TRBD1. The V segment lost 2 bases and the J segment 7 bases; nucleotides outside the gene matches: 7. Germline V lookup: CDR1 GTSNPN, CDR2 SVGIG (reference sequence). The CDR3 is 13 residues long. The CDR3 is CAWSKRGRDEAFF. CDR3 DNA: TGTGCCTGGAGTAAAAGGGGGCGAGATGAAGCTTTCTTT.

This clone was recorded a few times. This chain links TRBV19 with TRBJ2-3; D may be TRBD2 (6 bases). Germline V gene lookup returns CDR1 LNHDA and CDR2 SQIVND (reference sequence). Trimming left V 6 bases short and J 2 bases short, with 15 bases between. This CDR3 comprises 15 residues. Written as DNA, the CDR3 is TGTGCCAGTAGCCAATCGTCGGGGGTCACAGATACGCAGTATTTT. Amino acid sequence: CASSQSSGVTDTQYF.

This clone appeared a few times. The J gene is TRBJ2-1, the V gene TRBV2, with 11 bases matching TRBD2. V was pared by 8 bases and J by 14 bases, with 5 bases of the junction left unmatched. The V gene's germline CDR1 is SNHLY and CDR2 FYNNEI. There are 11 residues in the CDR3. The DNA of the CDR3 is TGTGCCAGCGGAGGGGGACTAGCGGAGTTCTTC. This sequence encodes CASGGGLAEFF.

V usage is TRBV7-9 and J usage is TRBJ2-6; perhaps TRBD2 as D (5 bases). The germline V and J ends were trimmed by 7 bases and 4 bases, with 11 bases remaining between them. Germline V CDR1 and CDR2: SEHNR, FQNEAQ (reference sequence). The CDR3 is 14 residues long. CDR3 amino acids: CASNLQRGANVLTF. In nucleotides, the CDR3 is TGTGCCAGCAACCTACAGCGGGGGGCCAACGTCCTGACTTTC. The full variable domain, with the rest looked up from reference TRBV7-9 and TRBJ2-6, is DTGVSQNPRHKITKRGQNVTFRCDPISEHNRLYWYRQTLGQGPEFLTYFQNEAQLEKSRLLSDRFSAERPKGSFSTLEIQRTEQGDSAMYLCASNLQRGANVLTFGAGSRLTVL.

The chain has TRBV5-6 and TRBJ2-7; no clear D gene. Trimming shortened V by 1 base and J by 2 bases, and 7 bases separated the two germline ends. Germline V gene lookup returns CDR1 SGHDT and CDR2 YYEEEE. The CDR3 length is 13 residues. In nucleotides, the CDR3 is TGTGCCAGCAGCTTGCTAGGTCCCTACGAGCAGTACTTC. Translated: CASSLLGPYEQYF. The variable domain in full, with the rest retrieved from reference TRBV5-6 and TRBJ2-7, is DAGVTQSPTHLIKTRGQQVTLRCSPKSGHDTVSWYQQALGQGPQFIFQYYEEEERQRGNFPDRFSGHQFPNYSSELNVNALLLGDSALYLCASSLLGPYEQYFGPGTRLTVT.